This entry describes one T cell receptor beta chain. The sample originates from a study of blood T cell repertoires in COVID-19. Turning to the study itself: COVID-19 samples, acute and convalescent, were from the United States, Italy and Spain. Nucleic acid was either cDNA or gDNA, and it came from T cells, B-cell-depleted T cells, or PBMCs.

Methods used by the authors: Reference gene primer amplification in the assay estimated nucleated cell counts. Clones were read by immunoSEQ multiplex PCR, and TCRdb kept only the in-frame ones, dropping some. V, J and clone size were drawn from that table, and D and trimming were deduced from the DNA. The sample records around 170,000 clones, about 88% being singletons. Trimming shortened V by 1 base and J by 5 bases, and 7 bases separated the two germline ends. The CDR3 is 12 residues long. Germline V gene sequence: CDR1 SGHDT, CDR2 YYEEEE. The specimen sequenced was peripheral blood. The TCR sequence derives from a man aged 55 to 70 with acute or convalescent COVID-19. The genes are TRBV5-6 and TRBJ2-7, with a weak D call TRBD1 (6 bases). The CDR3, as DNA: TGTGCCAGCAGCTTGTGGGGGCACGAGCAGTACTTC. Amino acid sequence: CASSLWGHEQYF. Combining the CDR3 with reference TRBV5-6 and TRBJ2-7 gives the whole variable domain DAGVTQSPTHLIKTRGQQVTLRCSPKSGHDTVSWYQQALGQGPQFIFQYYEEEERQRGNFPDRFSGHQFPNYSSELNVNALLLGDSALYLCASSLWGHEQYFGPGTRLTVT.